Listed here are 26 T cell receptor beta chains from one sample, sequenced in a study of T cell repertoires in ileal Crohn's disease. Described time point: neoterminal ileum biopsy at postoperative endoscopy, about 6 months after surgery. Sequenced by immunoSEQ multiplex PCR; TCRdb stores in-frame clones only, minus some. The data show 15,000 to 20,000 clones, around 70% seen once. Sequenced input: ileal tissue. Receptors originate from an adult with Crohn's disease.

The CDR3 is CSAGQRGYGYTF. CDR3 in DNA: TGCAGCGCCGGACAGAGGGGCTATGGCTACACCTTC. This chain uses TRBV29-1 with TRBJ1-2, with D possibly being TRBD1 (6 bases). The CDR3 totals 12 residues. V was pared by 7 bases and J by 4 bases, with 13 bases between. Germline assignment: CDR1 SQVTM and CDR2 ANQGSEA. Drawing the rest from reference TRBV29-1 and TRBJ1-2, the complete variable domain is SAVISQKPSRDICQRGTSLTIQCQVDSQVTMMFWYRQQPGQSLTLIATANQGSEATYESGFVIDKFPISRPNLTFSTLTVSNMSPEDSSIYLCSAGQRGYGYTFGSGTRLTVV.

This clone occurred a few times. V and J are TRBV9 and TRBJ2-7; D is perhaps TRBD2 (6 bases). CDR1 SGDLS and CDR2 YYNGEE come from the germline V gene. CDR3 length: 14 amino acids. Trimming left V 2 bases short and J 6 bases short, with 15 bases between. For the CDR3, the DNA is TGTGCCAGCAGCGTCGGGTCGGGGACTGCCGAGCAGTACTTC. Translating it yields CASSVGSGTAEQYF.

The J gene is TRBJ2-4, the V gene TRBV29-1; 11 bases fit TRBD2. V shed 1 base, J shed 10 bases, and the junction held 3 bases outside the gene matches. This CDR3 comprises 13 residues. Germline CDR1 is SQVTM and CDR2 is ANQGSEA. CDR3 sequence (DNA): TGCAGCGTTGAAGGGCTAGCGGGAGGAATTCAGTACTTC. Its translation: CSVEGLAGGIQYF.

This CDR3 is CASRHRGQGLDGYTF. The CDR3 DNA reads TGTGCCAGCAGGCACCGGGGACAGGGGTTGGATGGCTACACCTTC. The rearrangement uses TRBV6-5 and TRBJ1-2, with TRBD1 matching 10 bases. CDR1 is MNHEY, CDR2 SVGAGI, per germline. The CDR3 is made up of 15 amino acids. The junction had 10 bases not matched to a gene; V was cut back by 6 bases and J by 6 bases.

The gene calls are TRBV10-2 and TRBJ2-2; no definite D call. CDR3 length: 14 residues. CDR1 and CDR2 from the germline V gene are WSHSY and SAAADI. The DNA for the CDR3 is TGCGCGACTGTGGAACACGCGAACACCGGGGAGCTGTTTTTT. Amino acid sequence: CATVEHANTGELFF.

This chain joins TRBV18 and TRBJ1-5; 7 nucleotides agree with TRBD1. From germline, CDR1 is KGHSH and CDR2 LQKENI. This CDR3 has 15 residues. Germline trimming cut 4 bases from V and 4 bases from J; bases unmatched to any gene: 7. Here the CDR3 DNA reads TGTGCCAGCTCACTTATGGGACAGTTGAATCAGCCCCAGCATTTT. This codes for CASSLMGQLNQPQHF.

The V gene is TRBV5-1, the J gene TRBJ2-7; the D gene is possibly TRBD1 (5 bases). Germline CDR1 is SGHRS and CDR2 is YFSETQ. Trimming pared 4 bases from V and 6 bases from J, leaving 14 bases between. CDR3 length equals 13 residues. This CDR3 is CASSGLTGSEQYF. DNA for the CDR3: TGCGCCAGCAGCGGATTAACAGGTTCCGAGCAGTACTTC.

The rearrangement joins TRBV9 to TRBJ2-1; D may be TRBD2 (6 bases). Trimming removed 4 bases at V and 2 bases at J, with 13 bases between. The germline gives CDR1 SGDLS, CDR2 YYNGEE. The CDR3 covers 15 residues. The CDR3 bases are TGTGCCAGCAGCCCCCTAGGAGGGGCCTACAATGAGCAGTTCTTC. It codes for CASSPLGGAYNEQFF.

This chain connects TRBV9 to TRBJ2-1; D might be TRBD2 (5 bases). Germline V gene sequence: CDR1 SGDLS, CDR2 YYNGEE. V was cut by 0 bases and J by 5 bases, with 12 bases left in between. The CDR3 spans 15 residues. The chain's CDR3 is CASSVAAGGNNEQFF. DNA of the CDR3: TGTGCCAGCAGCGTAGCGGCGGGTGGGAACAATGAGCAGTTCTTC.

The chain couples TRBV15 to TRBJ2-1; a weak D match, TRBD2 (7 bases). This CDR3 spans 13 amino acids. Germline V gene sequence: CDR1 LNHNV, CDR2 YYDKDF (reference sequence). V dropped 0 bases and J dropped 14 bases, with 14 bases sitting between them. Written as DNA, the CDR3 is TGTGCCACCAGCAGAGAGCGGGGGAGGGGGGAGTTCTTC. Residues: CATSRERGRGEFF.

The rearrangement joins TRBV7-2 to TRBJ1-4; the D is unclear. Trimming stripped 5 bases from V and 13 bases from J, with 14 bases between. The CDR3 is made up of 12 amino acids. From germline, CDR1 is SGHTA and CDR2 FQGNSA. DNA of the CDR3: TGTGCCAGCAGCCCGGACTCTGGTAGACTGTTTTTT. Its protein product is CASSPDSGRLFF.

This sequence joins TRBV4-1 and TRBJ2-3; TRBD2 matches 8 bases. The germline V gene has CDR1 MGHRA and CDR2 YSYEKL. The CDR3 is 15 residues long. Trimming cost V 4 bases and J 4 bases; bases outside gene matches: 7. The DNA of the CDR3 is TGCGCCAGCAGCCCAACTTCGGGGGGGGCAGATACGCAGTATTTT. Its translation: CASSPTSGGADTQYF.

Only one count was recorded for this clone. The chain carries TRBV19 and TRBJ2-3; TRBD2 agrees at 8 bases. In germline, CDR1 is LNHDA, CDR2 SQIVND (reference sequence). The CDR3 is 14 residues long. V gave up 4 bases and J gave up 4 bases; unmatched junction bases: 4. The CDR3 loop reads CASSSGGYSDTQYF. CDR3 DNA sequence: TGTGCCAGTAGTAGCGGGGGGTACTCAGATACGCAGTATTTT.

This clone appeared a few times. This chain uses TRBV7-2 with TRBJ1-2, with D tentatively TRBD1 (5 bases). V was clipped by 1 base and J by 4 bases, with 16 bases between them. Germline CDR1 and CDR2: SGHTA and FQGNSA. This CDR3 is built from 16 residues. The CDR3 reads CASSLGGGHRIYGYTF. The CDR3 coding sequence is TGTGCCAGCAGCTTAGGAGGTGGACACAGAATCTATGGCTACACCTTC.

V usage is TRBV30 and J usage is TRBJ1-1; 7 bases align to TRBD1. The CDR3 extends over 16 amino acids. The V segment lost 7 bases and the J segment 0 bases; nucleotides outside the gene matches: 14. Germline loops: CDR1 GTSNPN, CDR2 SVGIG (reference sequence). The chain's CDR3 is CASSTGSVFVNTEAFF. For the CDR3, the DNA is TGTGCCTCCTCGACAGGGAGTGTATTTGTGAACACTGAAGCTTTCTTT. Full variable domain (outside the CDR3, taken from reference TRBV30 and TRBJ1-1): SQTIHQWPATLVQPVGSPLSLECTVEGTSNPNLYWYRQAAGRGLQLLFYSVGIGQISSEVPQNLSASRPQDRQFILSSKKLLLSDSGFYLCASSTGSVFVNTEAFFGQGTRLTVV.

J is TRBJ1-2 and V is TRBV7-2, with a tentative D call TRBD1 (5 bases). Trimming cost V 2 bases and J 5 bases, with 15 bases left between them. This CDR3 contains 15 residues. The V gene's germline CDR1 is SGHTA and CDR2 FQGNSA. The CDR3 region has the DNA TGTGCCAGCAGCTTACGGGGGGAGGTGGGATATGGCTACACCTTC. It translates to CASSLRGEVGYGYTF.

The gene calls are TRBV7-2 and TRBJ2-7; D possibly corresponds to TRBD2 (5 bases). Trimming pared 4 bases from V and 3 bases from J, leaving 10 bases between. Germline-derived CDR1 and CDR2 are SGHTA and FQGNSA. The CDR3 covers 13 residues. DNA for the CDR3: TGTGCCAGCAGCTCCGGGATCAACTACGAGCAGTACTTC. Encoded protein: CASSSGINYEQYF.

This clone was counted between two and nine times. This chain links TRBV21-1 with TRBJ2-5; the table names TRBD1, a call not compared with the DNA. TRBV21-1 constitutes a pseudogene. The CDR3 runs to 12 residues. The CDR3 loop is CASRTGRETQYF. The DNA of the CDR3 is TGTGCCAGCAGGACAGGGAGGGAGACCCAGTACTTC.

The chain uses TRBV2 and TRBJ1-2; possibly TRBD1 for D (5 bases). Germline V gene sequence: CDR1 SNHLY, CDR2 FYNNEI. Trimming removed 11 bases at V and 4 bases at J, with 14 bases between. The CDR3 is 12 residues long. The CDR3 nucleotides are TGTGCCTCCGGGGAGGGACGCTATGGCTACACCTTC. This sequence encodes CASGEGRYGYTF. The full variable domain, rest sourced from reference TRBV2 and TRBJ1-2, is EPEVTQTPSHQVTQMGQEVILRCVPISNHLYFYWYRQILGQKVEFLVSFYNNEISEKSEIFDDQFSVERPDGSNFTLKIRSTKLEDSAMYFCASGEGRYGYTFGSGTRLTVV.

In its sample, this clone ranks as medium-sized (0.01 to 0.1%). This chain uses TRBV19 with TRBJ1-1; 7 nucleotides match TRBD1. This CDR3 region has 15 residues. The germline CDR1 and CDR2 sequences are LNHDA and SQIVND (reference sequence). Losses at the gene ends were 6 bases for V and 4 bases for J; bases not matched to a gene: 11. Written as DNA, the CDR3 is TGTGCCAGTAGCGACCGAATGACAGGGTTCACTGAAGCTTTCTTT. It encodes CASSDRMTGFTEAFF.

The rearrangement joins TRBV5-1 to TRBJ1-1, with unresolved D. This CDR3 is 22 amino acids long. Germline CDR1 SGHRS, CDR2 YFSETQ. V was trimmed by 4 bases and J by 1 base, leaving 35 bases between them. The CDR3 nucleotides read TGCGCCAGCAGCCACCCAGAGGCCCCCACTCCTAGAGACGCTCGAGCGAACACTGAAGCTTTCTTT. Translation: CASSHPEAPTPRDARANTEAFF.

The chain is built from TRBV14 and TRBJ2-2, with 9 positions matching TRBD2. Germline values: CDR1 SGHDN, CDR2 FVKESK. With 1 base clipped from V and 5 bases from J, the junction kept 5 bases outside the gene matches. This CDR3 has 16 amino acids. The CDR3 nucleotides read TGTGCCAGCAGCCAAGTAGCGGGAGCGGGGACCGGGGAGCTGTTTTTT. It translates to CASSQVAGAGTGELFF.

This clone has a handful of counts. The gene calls are TRBV30 and TRBJ2-5; perhaps TRBD2 as D (5 bases). V dropped 5 bases and J dropped 7 bases, with 17 bases sitting between them. This CDR3 is 13 amino acids long. From germline, CDR1 is GTSNPN and CDR2 SVGIG (reference sequence). CDR3 protein: CAWSPRTPRTQYF. The CDR3 DNA reads as TGTGCCTGGTCCCCCAGGACTCCCCGGACCCAGTACTTC. Full variable domain (outside the CDR3, taken from reference TRBV30 and TRBJ2-5): SQTIHQWPATLVQPVGSPLSLECTVEGTSNPNLYWYRQAAGRGLQLLFYSVGIGQISSEVPQNLSASRPQDRQFILSSKKLLLSDSGFYLCAWSPRTPRTQYFGPGTRLLVL.

The J gene is TRBJ2-7, the V gene TRBV29-1; D unclear. This CDR3 is 11 amino acids long. CDR1 and CDR2 (germline): SQVTM, ANQGSEA. V shed 4 bases and J shed 2 bases, with 6 bases lying between them. The CDR3 nucleotides are TGCAGCGTTGGCCAGACCTACGAGCAGTACTTC. Its protein product is CSVGQTYEQYF.

The chain couples TRBV5-1 to TRBJ1-1; the match to TRBD1 covers 8 bases. The CDR3 covers 16 residues. Germline CDR1 is SGHRS and CDR2 is YFSETQ. Trimming took 1 base from V and 1 from J; bases not matched to a gene: 6. The DNA for the CDR3 is TGCGCCAGCAGCTTGTGGGGGACAGGTCAGAACACTGAAGCTTTCTTT. This sequence encodes CASSLWGTGQNTEAFF.

The genes are TRBV5-1 and TRBJ2-2, with D unclear. The CDR3 has 14 amino acids. Per the germline V gene, CDR1 is SGHRS and CDR2 is YFSETQ. Deletions cut 2 bases from V and 0 bases from J, with 5 bases between. CDR3 DNA sequence: TGCGCCAGCAGCTTCCTAGCGAACACCGGGGAGCTGTTTTTT. Translated, it gives CASSFLANTGELFF.